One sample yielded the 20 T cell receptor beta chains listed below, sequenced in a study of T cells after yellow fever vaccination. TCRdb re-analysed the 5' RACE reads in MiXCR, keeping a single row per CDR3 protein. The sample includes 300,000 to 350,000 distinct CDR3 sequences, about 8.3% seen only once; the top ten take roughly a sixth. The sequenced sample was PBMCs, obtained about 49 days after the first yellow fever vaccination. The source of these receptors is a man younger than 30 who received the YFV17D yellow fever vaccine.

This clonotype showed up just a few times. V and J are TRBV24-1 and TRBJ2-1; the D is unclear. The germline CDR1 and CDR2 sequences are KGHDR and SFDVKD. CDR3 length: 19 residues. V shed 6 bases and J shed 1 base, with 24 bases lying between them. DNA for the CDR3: TGTGCCACCAGTCTCCAGGCGGAATCTCGCTCCTTATCCTACAATGAGCAGTTCTTC. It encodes CATSLQAESRSLSYNEQFF.

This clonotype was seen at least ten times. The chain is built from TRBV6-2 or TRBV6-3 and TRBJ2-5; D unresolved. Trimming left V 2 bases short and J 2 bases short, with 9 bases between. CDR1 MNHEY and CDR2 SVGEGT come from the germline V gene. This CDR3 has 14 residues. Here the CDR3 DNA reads TGTGCCAGCAGTTACGGGTCTCATCAAGAGACCCAGTACTTC. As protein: CASSYGSHQETQYF.

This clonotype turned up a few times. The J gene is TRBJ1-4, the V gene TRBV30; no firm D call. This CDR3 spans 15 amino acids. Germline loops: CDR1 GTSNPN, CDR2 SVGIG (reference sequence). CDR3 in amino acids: CPWSGMKKTNEKLFF. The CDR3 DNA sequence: TGTCCTTGGTCGGGGATGAAAAAAACTAATGAAAAACTGTTTTTT. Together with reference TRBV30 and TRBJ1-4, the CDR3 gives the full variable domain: SQTIHQWPATLVQPVGSPLSLECTVEGTSNPNLYWYRQAAGRGLQLLFYSVGIGQISSEVPQNLSASRPQDRQFILSSKKLLLSDSGFYLCPWSGMKKTNEKLFFGSGTQLSVL.

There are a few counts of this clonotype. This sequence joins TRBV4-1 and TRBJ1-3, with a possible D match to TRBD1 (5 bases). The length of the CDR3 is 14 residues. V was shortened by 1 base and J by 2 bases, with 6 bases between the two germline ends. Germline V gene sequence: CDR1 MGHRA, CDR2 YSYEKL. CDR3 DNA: TGCGCCAGCAGCCAAGGGACAACTGGAAACACCATATATTTT. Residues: CASSQGTTGNTIYF.

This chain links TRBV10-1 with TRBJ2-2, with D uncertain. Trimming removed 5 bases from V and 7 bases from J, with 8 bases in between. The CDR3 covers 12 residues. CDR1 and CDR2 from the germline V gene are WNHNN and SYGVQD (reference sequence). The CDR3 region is CASSKGGGELFF. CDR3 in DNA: TGCGCCAGCAGTAAAGGTGGCGGGGAGCTGTTTTTT.

CDR3 sequence reads: CASSFFGELFF. The CDR3 nucleotides read TGCGCCAGCAGCTTTTTCGGGGAGCTGTTTTTT. This rearrangement joins TRBV5-1 to TRBJ2-2, with D hard to call. Trimming stripped 2 bases from V and 7 bases from J, with 3 bases between. The CDR3 loop spans 11 amino acids. Germline values: CDR1 SGHRS, CDR2 YFSETQ.

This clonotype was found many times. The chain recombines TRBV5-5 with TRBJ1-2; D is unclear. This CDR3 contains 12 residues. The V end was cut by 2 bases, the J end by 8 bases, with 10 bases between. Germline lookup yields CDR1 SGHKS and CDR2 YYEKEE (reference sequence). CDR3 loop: CASSFSTGGYTF. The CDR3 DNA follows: TGTGCCAGCAGCTTTTCGACTGGGGGCTACACCTTC.

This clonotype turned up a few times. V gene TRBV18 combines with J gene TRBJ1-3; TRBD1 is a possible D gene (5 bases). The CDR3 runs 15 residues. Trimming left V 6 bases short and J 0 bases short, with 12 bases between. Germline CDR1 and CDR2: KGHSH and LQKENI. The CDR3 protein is CASSPDIGSGNTIYF. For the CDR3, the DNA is TGTGCCAGCTCCCCGGACATTGGCTCTGGAAACACCATATATTTT. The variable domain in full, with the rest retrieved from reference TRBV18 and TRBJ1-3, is NAGVMQNPRHLVRRRGQEARLRCSPMKGHSHVYWYRQLPEEGLKFMVYLQKENIIDESGMPKERFSAEFPKEGPSILRIQQVVRGDSAAYFCASSPDIGSGNTIYFGEGSWLTVV.

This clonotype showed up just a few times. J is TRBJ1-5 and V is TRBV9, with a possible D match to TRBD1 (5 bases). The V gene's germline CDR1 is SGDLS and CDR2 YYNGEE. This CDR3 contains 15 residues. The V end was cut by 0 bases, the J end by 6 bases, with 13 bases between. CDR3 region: CASSVGEGRRQPQHF. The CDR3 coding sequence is TGTGCCAGCAGCGTAGGCGAGGGGAGACGTCAGCCCCAGCATTTT.

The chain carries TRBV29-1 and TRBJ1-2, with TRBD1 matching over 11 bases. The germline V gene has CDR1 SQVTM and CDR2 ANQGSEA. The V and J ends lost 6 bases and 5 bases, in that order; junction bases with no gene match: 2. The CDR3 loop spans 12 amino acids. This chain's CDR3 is CSVRDRGYGYTF. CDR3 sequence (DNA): TGCAGCGTCAGGGACAGGGGGTATGGCTACACCTTC.

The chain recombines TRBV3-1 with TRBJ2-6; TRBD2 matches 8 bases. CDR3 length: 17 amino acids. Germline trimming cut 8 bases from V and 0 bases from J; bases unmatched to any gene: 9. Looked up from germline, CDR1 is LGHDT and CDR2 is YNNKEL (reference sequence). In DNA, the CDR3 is TGTGCCAGCCGGGGGGGCACTCGGGCCTCTGGGGCCAACGTCCTGACTTTC. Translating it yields CASRGGTRASGANVLTF.

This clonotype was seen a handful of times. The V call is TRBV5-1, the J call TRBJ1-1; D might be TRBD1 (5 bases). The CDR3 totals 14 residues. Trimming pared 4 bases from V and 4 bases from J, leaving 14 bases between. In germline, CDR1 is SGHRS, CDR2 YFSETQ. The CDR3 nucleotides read TGCGCCAGCAGCCCCGATGCGGGGCTCACTGAAGCTTTCTTT. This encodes CASSPDAGLTEAFF.

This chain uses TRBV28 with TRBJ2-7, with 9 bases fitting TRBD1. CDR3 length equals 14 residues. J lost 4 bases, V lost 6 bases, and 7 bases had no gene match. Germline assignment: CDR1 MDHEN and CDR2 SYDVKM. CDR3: CASRVGTGLYEQYF. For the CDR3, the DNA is TGTGCCAGCAGGGTAGGGACAGGGCTGTACGAGCAGTACTTC.

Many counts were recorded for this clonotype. The CDR3 region is CASSLGARQPQHF. The CDR3 coding sequence is TGTGCCAGCAGTTTAGGGGCTCGTCAGCCCCAGCATTTT. V is TRBV12-3 or TRBV12-4 and J is TRBJ1-5; no clear D gene. CDR3 length equals 13 residues. V lost 1 base and J 6 bases, leaving 7 bases between the germline ends.

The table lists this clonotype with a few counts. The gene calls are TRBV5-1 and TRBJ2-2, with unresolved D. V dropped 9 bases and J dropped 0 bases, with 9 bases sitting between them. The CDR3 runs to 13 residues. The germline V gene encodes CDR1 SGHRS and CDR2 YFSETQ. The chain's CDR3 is CAISDANTGELFF. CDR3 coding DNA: TGCGCCATCTCGGATGCGAACACCGGGGAGCTGTTTTTT.

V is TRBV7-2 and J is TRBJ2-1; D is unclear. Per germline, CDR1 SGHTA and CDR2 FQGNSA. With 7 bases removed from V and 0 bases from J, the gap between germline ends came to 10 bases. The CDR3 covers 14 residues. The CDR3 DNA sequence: TGTGCCAGCACCCGTTCAAGCTCCTACAATGAGCAGTTCTTC. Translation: CASTRSSSYNEQFF.

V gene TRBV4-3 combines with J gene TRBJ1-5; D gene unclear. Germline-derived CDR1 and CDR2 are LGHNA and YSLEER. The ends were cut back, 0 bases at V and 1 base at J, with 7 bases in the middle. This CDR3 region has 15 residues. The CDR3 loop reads CASSQDNYSNQPQHF. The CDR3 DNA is TGCGCCAGCAGCCAAGATAATTACAGCAATCAGCCCCAGCATTTT.

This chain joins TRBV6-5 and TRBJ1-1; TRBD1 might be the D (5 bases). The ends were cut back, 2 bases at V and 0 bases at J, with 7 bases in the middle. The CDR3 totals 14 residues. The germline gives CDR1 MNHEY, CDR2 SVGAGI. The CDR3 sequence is CASSYQGLNTEAFF. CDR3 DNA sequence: TGTGCCAGCAGTTACCAGGGTCTGAACACTGAAGCTTTCTTT.

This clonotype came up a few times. CDR3 sequence reads: CSVGRGGSEETQYF. In DNA, the CDR3 is TGCAGCGTTGGGAGGGGCGGGAGCGAAGAGACCCAGTACTTC. J is TRBJ2-5 and V is TRBV29-1, with TRBD2 identical over 7 bases. CDR3 size: 14 residues. Germline loops: CDR1 SQVTM, CDR2 ANQGSEA. The junction had 8 bases not matched to a gene; V was cut back by 4 bases and J by 3 bases.

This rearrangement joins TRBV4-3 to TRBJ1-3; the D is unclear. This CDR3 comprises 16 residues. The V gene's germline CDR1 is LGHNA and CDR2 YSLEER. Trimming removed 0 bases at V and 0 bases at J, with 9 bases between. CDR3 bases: TGCGCCAGCAGCCAAGAGAGCTTTAGCTCTGGAAACACCATATATTTT. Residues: CASSQESFSSGNTIYF.